The clone carrying this T cell receptor (beta chain) was counted a few times. What it binds is not known. The data belong to a study of identical twins. One entry per CDR3 protein, called by TCRdb with MiXCR from the 5' RACE reads. The profile covers approximately 490,000 distinct CDR3 sequences, with about a fifth appearing a single time and 0.48% taken by the ten largest. Regarding the study as a whole: There is a chance that invariant MAIT and iNKT cells partially muddied zero-insertion analyses. Recombination models fit unrelated individuals' TCR alpha sharing but underestimated twins'. Beta out-of-frame sequences showed weaker excess sharing between twins.

The germline V gene has CDR1 MGHRA and CDR2 YSYEKL. Trimming removed 1 base from V and 9 bases from J, with 10 bases in between. CDR3 length equals 13 residues. These sequences were also reported in another study, on yellow fever vaccine responses in identical twins.

V usage is TRBV4-1 and J usage is TRBJ2-1; weak D call: TRBD2 (5 bases). The sequenced material came from CD4+ T cells sorted from blood. This clonotype was obtained from a woman between 18 and 29 years old in good health. The CDR3 DNA is TGCGCCAGCAGCCAAGTGCGGGCCGGTGAGCAGTTCTTC. Its protein is CASSQVRAGEQFF.